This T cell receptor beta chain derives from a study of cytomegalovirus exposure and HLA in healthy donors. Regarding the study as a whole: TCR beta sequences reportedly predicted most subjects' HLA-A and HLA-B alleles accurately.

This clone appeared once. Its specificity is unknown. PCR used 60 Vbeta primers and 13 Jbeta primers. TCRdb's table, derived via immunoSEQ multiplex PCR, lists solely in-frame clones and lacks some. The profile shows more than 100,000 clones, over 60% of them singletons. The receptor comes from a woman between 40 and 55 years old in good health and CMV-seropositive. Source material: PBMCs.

In nucleotides, the CDR3 is TGTGCCAGCTCACCAAACTGGCAGGGGGACACTGAAGCTTTCTTT. Amino acids: CASSPNWQGDTEAFF. This sequence joins TRBV18 and TRBJ1-1; TRBD1 matches at 7 bases. The CDR3 length is 15 residues. CDR1 is KGHSH and CDR2 is LQKENI in the germline V gene. Trimming at V came to 2 bases and at J to 3 bases, leaving 6 bases not matched to a gene.